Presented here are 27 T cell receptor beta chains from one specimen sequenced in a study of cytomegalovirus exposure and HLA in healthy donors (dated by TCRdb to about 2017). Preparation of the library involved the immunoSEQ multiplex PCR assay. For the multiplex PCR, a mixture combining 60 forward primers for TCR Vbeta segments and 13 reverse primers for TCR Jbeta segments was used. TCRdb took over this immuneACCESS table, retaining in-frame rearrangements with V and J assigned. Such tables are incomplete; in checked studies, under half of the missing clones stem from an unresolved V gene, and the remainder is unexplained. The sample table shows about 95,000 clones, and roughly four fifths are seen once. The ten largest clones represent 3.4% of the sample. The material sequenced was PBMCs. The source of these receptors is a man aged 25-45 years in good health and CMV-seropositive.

The chain's CDR3 is CASSLGPTSGRTGELFF. The CDR3 region has the DNA TGTGCCAGCAGCCTAGGACCGACTAGCGGGAGAACCGGGGAGCTGTTTTTT. The chain uses TRBV7-6 and TRBJ2-2; 12 bases map to TRBD2. With 5 bases clipped from V and 5 bases from J, the junction kept 9 bases outside the gene matches. CDR3 length: 17 residues. CDR1 and CDR2 (germline): SGHVS, FNYEAQ.

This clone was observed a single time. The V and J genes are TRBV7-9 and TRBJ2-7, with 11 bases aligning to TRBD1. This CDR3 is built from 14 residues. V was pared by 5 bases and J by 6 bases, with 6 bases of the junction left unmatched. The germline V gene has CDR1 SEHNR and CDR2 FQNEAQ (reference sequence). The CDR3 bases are TGTGCCAGCAGCAGTGGTGGGACAGGGGGCGAGCAGTACTTC. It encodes CASSSGGTGGEQYF.

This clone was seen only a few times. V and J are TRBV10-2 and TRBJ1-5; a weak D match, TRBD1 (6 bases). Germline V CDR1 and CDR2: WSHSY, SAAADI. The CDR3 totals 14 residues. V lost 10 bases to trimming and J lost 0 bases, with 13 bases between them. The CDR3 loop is CATGEDYSNQPQHF. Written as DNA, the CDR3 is TGCGCCACAGGGGAAGATTATAGCAATCAGCCCCAGCATTTT.

The DNA of the CDR3 is TGTGCCAGCAGCAAAGAGATTAGTGGAGCGGGAGTGGGTAATGAGCAGTTCTTC. Its protein is CASSKEISGAGVGNEQFF. The V gene is TRBV9, the J gene TRBJ2-1; 8 bases line up with TRBD2. The CDR3 has 18 residues. Germline CDR1 SGDLS, CDR2 YYNGEE. The V gene end was trimmed by 4 bases and the J gene end by 7 bases; junction bases not matched to a gene: 19.

The CDR3 coding sequence is TGTGCCAGCTCACCCAAAAGGACGCGGGCGGGAGAGACTGAAGCTTTCTTT. It yields the protein CASSPKRTRAGETEAFF. The chain joins TRBV18 to TRBJ1-1; D gene uncertain. Trimming left V 3 bases short and J 5 bases short, with 22 bases between. Germline CDR1 reads KGHSH; CDR2 reads LQKENI. The CDR3 is 17 residues long.

CDR3 amino acids: CASSIDSGNTEAFF. The CDR3 DNA reads TGTGCCAGTAGTATAGATAGCGGGAACACTGAAGCTTTCTTT. The chain has TRBV19 and TRBJ1-1, with no clear D. V gave up 0 bases and J gave up 1 base, with 6 bases separating them. There are 14 residues in the CDR3. Per germline, CDR1 LNHDA and CDR2 SQIVND (reference sequence).

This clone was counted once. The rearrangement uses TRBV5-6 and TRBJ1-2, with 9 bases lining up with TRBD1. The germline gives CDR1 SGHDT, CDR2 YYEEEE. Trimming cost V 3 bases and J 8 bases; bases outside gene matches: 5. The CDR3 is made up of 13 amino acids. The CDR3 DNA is TGTGCCAGCAGCTGGCCGACAGGGGGAGGCTACACCTTC. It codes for CASSWPTGGGYTF.

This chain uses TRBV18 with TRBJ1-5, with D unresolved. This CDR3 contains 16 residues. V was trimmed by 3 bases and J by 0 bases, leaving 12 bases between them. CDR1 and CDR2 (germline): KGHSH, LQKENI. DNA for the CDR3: TGTGCCAGCTCACCTGTAGCGGACTTTAGCAATCAGCCCCAGCATTTT. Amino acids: CASSPVADFSNQPQHF.

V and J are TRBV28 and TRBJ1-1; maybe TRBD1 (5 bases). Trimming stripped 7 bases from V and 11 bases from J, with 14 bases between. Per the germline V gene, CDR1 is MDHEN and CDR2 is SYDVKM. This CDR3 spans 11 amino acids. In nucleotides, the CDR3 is TGTGCCAGCACCACGGGGGGAAGGGCTTTCTTT. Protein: CASTTGGRAFF. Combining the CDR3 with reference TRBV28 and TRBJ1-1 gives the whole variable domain DVKVTQSSRYLVKRTGEKVFLECVQDMDHENMFWYRQDPGLGLRLIYFSYDVKMKEKGDIPEGYSVSREKKERFSLILESASTNQTSMYLCASTTGGRAFFGQGTRLTVV.

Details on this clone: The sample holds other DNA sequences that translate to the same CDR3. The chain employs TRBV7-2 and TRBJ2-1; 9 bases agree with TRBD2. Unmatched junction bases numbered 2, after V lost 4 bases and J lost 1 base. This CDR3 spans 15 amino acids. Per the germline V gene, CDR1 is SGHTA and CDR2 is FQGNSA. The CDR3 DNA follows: TGTGCCAGCAGCTCTAGCGGGGCATCCTACAATGAGCAGTTCTTC. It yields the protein CASSSSGASYNEQFF. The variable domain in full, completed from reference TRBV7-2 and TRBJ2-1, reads GAGVSQSPSNKVTEKGKDVELRCDPISGHTALYWYRQSLGQGLEFLIYFQGNSAPDKSGLPSDRFSAERTGGSVSTLTIQRTQQEDSAVYLCASSSSGASYNEQFFGPGTRLTVL.

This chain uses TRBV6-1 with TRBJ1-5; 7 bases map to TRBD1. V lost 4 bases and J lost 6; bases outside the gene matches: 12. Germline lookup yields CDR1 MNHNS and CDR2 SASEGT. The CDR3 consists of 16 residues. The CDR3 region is CASSAGWDRGTQPQHF. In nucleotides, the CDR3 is TGTGCCAGCAGTGCCGGTTGGGACAGAGGTACTCAGCCCCAGCATTTT.

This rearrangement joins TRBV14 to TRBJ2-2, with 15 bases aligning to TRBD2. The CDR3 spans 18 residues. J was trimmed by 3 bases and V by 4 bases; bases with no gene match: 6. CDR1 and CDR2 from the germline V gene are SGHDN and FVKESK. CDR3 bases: TGTGCCAGCAGCCTCTGGACTAGCGGGAGGGTGGACACCGGGGAGCTGTTTTTT. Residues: CASSLWTSGRVDTGELFF.

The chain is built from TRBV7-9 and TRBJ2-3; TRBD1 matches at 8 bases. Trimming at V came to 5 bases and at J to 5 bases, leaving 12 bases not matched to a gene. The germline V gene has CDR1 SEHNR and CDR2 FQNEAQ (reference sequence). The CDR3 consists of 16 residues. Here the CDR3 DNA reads TGTGCCAGCAGCCCCGGGACAGGAGTAATCTTAGATACGCAGTATTTT. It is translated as CASSPGTGVILDTQYF.

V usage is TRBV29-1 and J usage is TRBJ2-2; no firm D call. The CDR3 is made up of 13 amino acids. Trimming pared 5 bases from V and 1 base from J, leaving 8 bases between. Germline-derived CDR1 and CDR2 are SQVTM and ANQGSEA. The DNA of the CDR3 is TGCAGCGTTCGACACAGGAACACCGGGGAGCTGTTTTTT. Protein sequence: CSVRHRNTGELFF.

CDR3 region: CSVGDWYNEQFF. DNA for the CDR3: TGCAGCGTTGGGGACTGGTACAATGAGCAGTTCTTC. This rearrangement joins TRBV29-1 to TRBJ2-1; a possible D gene is TRBD2 (6 bases). From germline, CDR1 is SQVTM and CDR2 ANQGSEA. Trimming removed 4 bases from V and 4 bases from J, with 8 bases in between. CDR3 size: 12 residues.

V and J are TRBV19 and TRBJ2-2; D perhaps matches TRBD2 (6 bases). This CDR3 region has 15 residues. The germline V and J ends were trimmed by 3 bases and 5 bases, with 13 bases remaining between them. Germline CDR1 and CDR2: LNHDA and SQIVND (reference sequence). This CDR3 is CASSIRRELTGELFF. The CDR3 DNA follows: TGTGCCAGTAGTATTCGGCGGGAACTTACCGGGGAGCTGTTTTTT.

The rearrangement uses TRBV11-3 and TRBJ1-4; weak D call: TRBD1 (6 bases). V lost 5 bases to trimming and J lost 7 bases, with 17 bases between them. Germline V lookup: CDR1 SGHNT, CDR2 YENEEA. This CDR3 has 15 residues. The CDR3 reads CASSLTGRGGEKLFF. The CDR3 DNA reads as TGTGCCAGCAGCCTGACAGGCCGCGGTGGTGAAAAACTGTTTTTT.

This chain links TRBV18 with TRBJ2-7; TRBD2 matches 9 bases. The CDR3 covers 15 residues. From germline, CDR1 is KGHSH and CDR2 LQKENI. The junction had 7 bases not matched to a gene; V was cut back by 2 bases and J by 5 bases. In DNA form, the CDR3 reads TGTGCCAGCTCACCATGGACTAGCGTCCTAGACGAGCAGTACTTC. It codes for CASSPWTSVLDEQYF.

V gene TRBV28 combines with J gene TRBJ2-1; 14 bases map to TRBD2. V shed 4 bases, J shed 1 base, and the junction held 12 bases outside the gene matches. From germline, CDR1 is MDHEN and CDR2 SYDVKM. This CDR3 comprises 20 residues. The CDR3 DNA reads TGTGCCAGCAGTTACGGACTAGCGGGAGGAGCACTACCGTCCTACAATGAGCAGTTCTTC. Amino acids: CASSYGLAGGALPSYNEQFF.

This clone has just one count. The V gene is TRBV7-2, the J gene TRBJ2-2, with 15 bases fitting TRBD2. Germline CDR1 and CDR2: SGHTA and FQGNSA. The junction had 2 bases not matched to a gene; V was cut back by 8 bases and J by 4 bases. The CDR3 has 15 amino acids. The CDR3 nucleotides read TGTGCCAGCCCGGGACTAGCGGGAGGCACCGGGGAGCTGTTTTTT. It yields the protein CASPGLAGGTGELFF.

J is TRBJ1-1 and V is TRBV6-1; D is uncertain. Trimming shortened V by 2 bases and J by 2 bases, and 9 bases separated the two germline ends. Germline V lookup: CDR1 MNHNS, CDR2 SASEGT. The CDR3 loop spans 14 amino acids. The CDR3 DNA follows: TGTGCCAGCAGTGAACGGGAACGCAACACTGAAGCTTTCTTT. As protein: CASSERERNTEAFF.

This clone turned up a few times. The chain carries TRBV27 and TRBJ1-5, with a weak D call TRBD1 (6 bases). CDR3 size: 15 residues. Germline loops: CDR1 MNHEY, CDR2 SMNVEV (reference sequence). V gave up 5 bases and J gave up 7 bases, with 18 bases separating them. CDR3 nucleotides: TGTGCCAGCAGTACCCTTACAGGGATCGACCAGCCCCAGCATTTT. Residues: CASSTLTGIDQPQHF.

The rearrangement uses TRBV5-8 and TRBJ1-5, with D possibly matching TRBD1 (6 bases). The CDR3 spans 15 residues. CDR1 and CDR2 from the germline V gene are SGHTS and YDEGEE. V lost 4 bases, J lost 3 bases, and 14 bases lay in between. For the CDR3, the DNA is TGTGCCAGCAGCGCGGGGGGCCGAGTCAATCAGCCCCAGCATTTT. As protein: CASSAGGRVNQPQHF.

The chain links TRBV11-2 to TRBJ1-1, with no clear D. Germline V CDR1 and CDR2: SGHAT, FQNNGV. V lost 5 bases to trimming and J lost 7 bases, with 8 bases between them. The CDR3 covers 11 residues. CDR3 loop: CASSRSLEAFF. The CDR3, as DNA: TGTGCCAGCAGCCGGTCCCTTGAAGCTTTCTTT.

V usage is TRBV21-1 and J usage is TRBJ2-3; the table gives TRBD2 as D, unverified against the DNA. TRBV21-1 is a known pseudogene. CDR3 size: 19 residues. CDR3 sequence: CASSKDPGGSGRTTDTQYF. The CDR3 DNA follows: TGTGCCAGCAGCAAAGACCCCGGGGGGAGCGGGAGGACCACAGATACGCAGTATTTT.

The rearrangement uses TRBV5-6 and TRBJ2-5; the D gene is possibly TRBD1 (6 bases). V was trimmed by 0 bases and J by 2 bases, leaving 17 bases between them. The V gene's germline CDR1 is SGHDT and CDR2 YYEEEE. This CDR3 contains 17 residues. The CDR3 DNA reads TGTGCCAGCAGCTTGGGACAGGTTGCCAGAAATCAAGAGACCCAGTACTTC. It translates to CASSLGQVARNQETQYF.

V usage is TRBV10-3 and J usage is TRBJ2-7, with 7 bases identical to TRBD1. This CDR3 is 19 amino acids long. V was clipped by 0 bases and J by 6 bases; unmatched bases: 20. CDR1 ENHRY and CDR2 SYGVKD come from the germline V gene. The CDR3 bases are TGTGCCATCAGTGAGTCACATAACTCGGCGAGAAGACAGGGAACCGAGCAGTACTTC. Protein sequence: CAISESHNSARRQGTEQYF.